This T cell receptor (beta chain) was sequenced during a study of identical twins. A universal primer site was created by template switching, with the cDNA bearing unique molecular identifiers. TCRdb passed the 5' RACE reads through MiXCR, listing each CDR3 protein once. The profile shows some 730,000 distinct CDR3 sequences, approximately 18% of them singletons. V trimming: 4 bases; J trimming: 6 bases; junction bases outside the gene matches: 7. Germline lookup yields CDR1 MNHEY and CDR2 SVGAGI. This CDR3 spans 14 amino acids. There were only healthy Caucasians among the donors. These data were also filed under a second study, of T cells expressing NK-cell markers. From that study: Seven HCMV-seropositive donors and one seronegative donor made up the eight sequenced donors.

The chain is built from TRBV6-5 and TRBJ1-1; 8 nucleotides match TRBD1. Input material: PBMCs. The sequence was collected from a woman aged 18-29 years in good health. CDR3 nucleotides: TGTGCCAGCAGTTCTGGACAGGGAGGCGCTGAAGCTTTCTTT. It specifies CASSSGQGGAEAFF.